This is a list of T cell receptor beta chains from one sample in a study of OX40 agonist ivuxolimab in advanced cancers. Sequenced by immunoSEQ multiplex PCR; TCRdb stores in-frame clones only, minus some. Altogether under 45,000 clones are present, about 81% being singletons, with the ten largest covering 2.6%. The material sequenced was CD4+ or CD8+ T cells sorted from blood, taken in a trial of the OX40 agonist ivuxolimab. The receptors were sampled from an adult with an advanced solid tumor such as melanoma, head and neck, liver or kidney cancer. Each CDR3 is given with its conserved first and last residue.

j_call	v_call	cdr3_aa
TRBJ2-2	TRBV5-1	CASSLSGYTGELFF
TRBJ2-7	TRBV2	CASRARGDEQYF
TRBJ1-1	TRBV11-2	CASSSDRAFTEAFF
TRBJ2-4	TRBV11-3	CASSWGENIQYF
TRBJ2-1	TRBV4-2	CASSQAREGPYNEQFF
TRBJ1-4	TRBV2	CASSEATTNEKLFF
TRBJ1-1	TRBV5-3	CARSSNGIFPGPRIDAEAFF
TRBJ1-2	TRBV18	CASSETGTDYGYTF
TRBJ2-2	TRBV11-3	CASSFGAPGELFF
TRBJ1-1	TRBV7-6	CASSFAMNTEAFF
TRBJ1-2	TRBV6-4	CASSDSGTGERGYTF
TRBJ1-1	TRBV7-2	CASSNWDRGTEAFF
TRBJ2-1	TRBV7-3	CASTNEQFF
TRBJ2-3	TRBV7-6	CASSSREQDTQYF
TRBJ2-1	TRBV5-1	CASSLAASNNEQFF
TRBJ2-3	TRBV11-2	CASSLRLASGSYGDTQYF
TRBJ2-1	TRBV18	CASSPATGSYNEQFF
TRBJ2-7	TRBV9	CASSVGPGLAIYEQYF
TRBJ2-7	TRBV5-6	CASSLYPTESYEQYF
TRBJ2-2	TRBV27	CASSSFYRDASTGELFF
TRBJ2-2	TRBV2	CASSGLAGPPGELFF
TRBJ1-2	TRBV7-9	CASRPQQENYGYTF
TRBJ2-3	TRBV25-1	CASSSRDSTDTQYF
TRBJ2-5	TRBV7-3	CASSLTSLAGETQYF
TRBJ2-3	TRBV18	CASSPSDRGTDTQYF
TRBJ2-1	TRBV21-1	CASSMRDREGWDEQFF
TRBJ2-3	TRBV18	CASSLAGVTDTQYF
TRBJ2-7	TRBV27	CASRLIVGDEQYF
TRBJ2-1	TRBV19	CASSRGFSASGRTLDEQFF
TRBJ2-1	TRBV2	CASRATSGNEQFF
TRBJ1-2	TRBV7-9	CASSLMGGYGYTF
TRBJ2-1	TRBV5-1	CASSLDAGNNEQFF
-	TRBV5-1	CASSLGTGGYEQYF
TRBJ2-1	TRBV4-3	CASSPGLAGKWREQFF
TRBJ1-2	TRBV25-1	CASIGTNYGYTF
TRBJ1-5	TRBV19	CASSTGQGRYQPQHF
TRBJ2-7	TRBV13	CASSFGASGRYEQYF
TRBJ2-5	TRBV5-4	CASSSKTGKETQYF